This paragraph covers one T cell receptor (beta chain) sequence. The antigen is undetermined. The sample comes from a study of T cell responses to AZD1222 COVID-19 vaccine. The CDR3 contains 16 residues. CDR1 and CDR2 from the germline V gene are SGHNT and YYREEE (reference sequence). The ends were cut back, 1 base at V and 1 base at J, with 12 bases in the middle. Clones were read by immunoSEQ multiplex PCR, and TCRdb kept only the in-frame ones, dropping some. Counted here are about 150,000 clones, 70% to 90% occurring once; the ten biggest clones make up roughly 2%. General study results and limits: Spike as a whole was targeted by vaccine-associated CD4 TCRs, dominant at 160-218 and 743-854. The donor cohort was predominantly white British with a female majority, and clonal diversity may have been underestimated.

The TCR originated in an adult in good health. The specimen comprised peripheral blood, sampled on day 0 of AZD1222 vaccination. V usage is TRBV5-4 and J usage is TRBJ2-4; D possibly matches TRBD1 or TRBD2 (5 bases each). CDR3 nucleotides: TGTGCCAGCAGCTTGAGTCGAGGGGTGGCCAAAAACATTCAGTACTTC. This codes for CASSLSRGVAKNIQYF.